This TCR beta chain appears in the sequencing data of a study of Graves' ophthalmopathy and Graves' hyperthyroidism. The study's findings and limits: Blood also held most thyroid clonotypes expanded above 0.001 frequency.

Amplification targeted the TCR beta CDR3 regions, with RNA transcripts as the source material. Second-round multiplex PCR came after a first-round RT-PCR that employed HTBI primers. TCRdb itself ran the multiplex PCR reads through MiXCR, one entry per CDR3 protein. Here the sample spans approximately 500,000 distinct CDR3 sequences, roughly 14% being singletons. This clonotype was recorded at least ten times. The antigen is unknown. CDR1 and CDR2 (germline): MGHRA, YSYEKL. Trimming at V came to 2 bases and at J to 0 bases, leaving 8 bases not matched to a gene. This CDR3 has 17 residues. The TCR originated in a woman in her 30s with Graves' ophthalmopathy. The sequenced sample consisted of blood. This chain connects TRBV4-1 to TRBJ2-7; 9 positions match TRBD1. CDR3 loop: CASSQLTGQGFSYEQYF. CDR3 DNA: TGCGCCAGCAGCCAACTAACGGGACAGGGTTTCTCCTACGAGCAGTACTTC.